This TCR beta chain came from a study of CD8 T cells in ankylosing spondylitis. From the 5' RACE reads, TCRdb called clonotypes with MiXCR, one entry per CDR3 protein. The table has around 300,000 distinct CDR3 sequences, approximately 10% seen once. This clonotype was counted at least ten times. Its target is not known. CDR1 is DFQATT and CDR2 is SNEGSKA in the germline V gene (reference sequence). This CDR3 region has 16 residues. Germline trimming cut 6 bases from V and 2 bases from J; bases unmatched to any gene: 9. Whole-study findings and limits: Reportedly, matched ankylosing spondylitis synovial fluid was significantly enriched for disease-linked clones.

This receptor was identified in a female donor with ankylosing spondylitis or in good health (not recorded which). Source material: blood, either unsorted or a sorted T cell fraction (not recorded which). This chain joins TRBV20-1 and TRBJ2-6; 8 bases fit TRBD2. This CDR3 is CSAEPAGETGANVLTF. In nucleotides, the CDR3 is TGCAGTGCCGAACCAGCGGGAGAAACTGGGGCCAACGTCCTGACTTTC.